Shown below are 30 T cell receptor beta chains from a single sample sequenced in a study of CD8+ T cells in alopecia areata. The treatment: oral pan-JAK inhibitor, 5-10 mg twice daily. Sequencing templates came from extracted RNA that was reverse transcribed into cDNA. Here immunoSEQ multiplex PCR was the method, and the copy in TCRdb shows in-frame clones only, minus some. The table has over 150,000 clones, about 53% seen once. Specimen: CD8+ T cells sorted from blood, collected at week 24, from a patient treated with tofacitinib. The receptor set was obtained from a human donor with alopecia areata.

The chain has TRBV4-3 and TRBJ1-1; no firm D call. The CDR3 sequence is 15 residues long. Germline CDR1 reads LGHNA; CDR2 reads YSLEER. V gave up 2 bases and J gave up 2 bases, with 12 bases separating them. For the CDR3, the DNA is TGCGCCAGCAGCCAATCCTTCGGCCCCAACACTGAAGCTTTCTTT. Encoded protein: CASSQSFGPNTEAFF.

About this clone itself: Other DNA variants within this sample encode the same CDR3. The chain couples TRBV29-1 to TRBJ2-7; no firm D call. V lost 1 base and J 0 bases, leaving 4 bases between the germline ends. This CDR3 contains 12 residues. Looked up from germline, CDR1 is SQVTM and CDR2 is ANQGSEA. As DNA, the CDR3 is TGCAGCGTTGAAGTGGGCTCCTACGAGCAGTACTTC. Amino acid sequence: CSVEVGSYEQYF.

CDR3: CARGDYGYTF. In DNA form, the CDR3 reads TGTGCCAGAGGGGACTATGGCTACACCTTC. The chain carries TRBV19 and TRBJ1-2; possibly TRBD1 for D (5 bases). V lost 9 bases and J lost 3, with 5 bases in between. This CDR3 comprises 10 residues. Germline lookup yields CDR1 LNHDA and CDR2 SQIVND (reference sequence).

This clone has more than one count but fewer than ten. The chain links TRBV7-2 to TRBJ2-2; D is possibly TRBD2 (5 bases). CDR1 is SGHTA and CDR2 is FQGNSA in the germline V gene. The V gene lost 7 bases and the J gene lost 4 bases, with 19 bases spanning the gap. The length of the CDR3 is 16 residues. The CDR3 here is CASTLPRATGTGELFF. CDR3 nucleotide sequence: TGTGCCAGCACTCTACCGAGGGCAACCGGCACCGGGGAGCTGTTTTTT. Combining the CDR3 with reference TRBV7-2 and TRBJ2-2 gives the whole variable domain GAGVSQSPSNKVTEKGKDVELRCDPISGHTALYWYRQSLGQGLEFLIYFQGNSAPDKSGLPSDRFSAERTGGSVSTLTIQRTQQEDSAVYLCASTLPRATGTGELFFGEGSRLTVL.

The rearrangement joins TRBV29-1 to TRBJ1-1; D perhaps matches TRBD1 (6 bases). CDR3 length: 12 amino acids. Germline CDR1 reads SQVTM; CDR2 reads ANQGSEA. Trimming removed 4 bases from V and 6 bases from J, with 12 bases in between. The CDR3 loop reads CSVVGQTPEAFF. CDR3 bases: TGCAGCGTTGTAGGACAGACTCCTGAAGCTTTCTTT.

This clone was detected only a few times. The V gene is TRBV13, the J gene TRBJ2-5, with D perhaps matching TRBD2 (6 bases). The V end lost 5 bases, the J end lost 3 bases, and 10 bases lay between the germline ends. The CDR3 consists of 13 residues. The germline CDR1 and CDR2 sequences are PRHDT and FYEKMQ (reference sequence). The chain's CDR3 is CASSLWTKETQYF. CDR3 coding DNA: TGTGCCAGCAGCCTATGGACTAAAGAGACCCAGTACTTC.

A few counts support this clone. The CDR3 DNA sequence: TGTGCCTGGAGTGTCGGCAGGGGTGGTTCACCCCTCCACTTT. Residues: CAWSVGRGGSPLHF. The chain carries TRBV30 and TRBJ1-6, with a tentative D call TRBD1 (6 bases). CDR3 size: 14 residues. Per the germline V gene, CDR1 is GTSNPN and CDR2 is SVGIG (reference sequence). Trimming took off 0 bases at V and 9 bases at J, with 12 bases between the two ends.

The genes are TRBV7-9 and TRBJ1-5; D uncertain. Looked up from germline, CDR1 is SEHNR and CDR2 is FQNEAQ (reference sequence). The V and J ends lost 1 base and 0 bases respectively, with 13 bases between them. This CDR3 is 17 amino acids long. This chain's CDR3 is CASSLVSGVYSNQPQHF. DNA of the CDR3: TGTGCCAGCAGCTTAGTATCAGGAGTCTATAGCAATCAGCCCCAGCATTTT.

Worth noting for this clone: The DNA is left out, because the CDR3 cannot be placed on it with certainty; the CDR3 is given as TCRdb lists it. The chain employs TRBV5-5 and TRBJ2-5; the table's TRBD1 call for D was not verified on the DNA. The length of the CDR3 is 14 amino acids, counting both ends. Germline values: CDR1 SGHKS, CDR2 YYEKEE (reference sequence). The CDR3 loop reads CASSLAEVGRGSYF.

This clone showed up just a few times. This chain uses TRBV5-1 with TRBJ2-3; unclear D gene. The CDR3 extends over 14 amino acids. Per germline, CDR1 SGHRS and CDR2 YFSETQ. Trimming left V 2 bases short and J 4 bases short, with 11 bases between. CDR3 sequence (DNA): TGCGCCAGCAGCTTTCTCAGTCCCGCAGATACGCAGTATTTT. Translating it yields CASSFLSPADTQYF.

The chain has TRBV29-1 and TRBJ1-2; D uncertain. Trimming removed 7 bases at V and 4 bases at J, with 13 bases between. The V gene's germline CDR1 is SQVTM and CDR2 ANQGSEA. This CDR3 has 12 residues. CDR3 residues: CSAESGTYGYTF. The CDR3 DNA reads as TGCAGCGCCGAGTCGGGTACCTATGGCTACACCTTC.

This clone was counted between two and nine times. CDR3 coding DNA: TGTGCCAGCAGCCAACCTGACAGATACGAGCAGTACTTC. This codes for CASSQPDRYEQYF. The genes are TRBV14 and TRBJ2-7; possibly TRBD1 for D (5 bases). Germline values: CDR1 SGHDN, CDR2 FVKESK. The CDR3 is 13 residues long. Trimming cost V 2 bases and J 4 bases, with 9 bases left between them. Variable domain in full (rest from reference TRBV14 and TRBJ2-7): EAGVTQFPSHSVIEKGQTVTLRCDPISGHDNLYWYRRVMGKEIKFLLHFVKESKQDESGMPNNRFLAERTGGTYSTLKVQPAELEDSGVYFCASSQPDRYEQYFGPGTRLTVT.

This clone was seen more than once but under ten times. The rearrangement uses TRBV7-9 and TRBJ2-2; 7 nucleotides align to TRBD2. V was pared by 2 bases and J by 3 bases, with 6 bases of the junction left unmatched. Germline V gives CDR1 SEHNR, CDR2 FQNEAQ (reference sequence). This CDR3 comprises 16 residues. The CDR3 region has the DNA TGTGCCAGCAGCTTATCGACGGGGGGACACACCGGGGAGCTGTTTTTT. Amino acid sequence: CASSLSTGGHTGELFF.

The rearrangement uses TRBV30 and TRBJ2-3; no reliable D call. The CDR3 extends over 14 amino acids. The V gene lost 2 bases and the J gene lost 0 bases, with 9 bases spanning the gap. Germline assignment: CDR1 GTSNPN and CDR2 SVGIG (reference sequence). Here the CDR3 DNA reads TGTGCCTGGAGTCGATATTCTAGCACAGATACGCAGTATTTT. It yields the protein CAWSRYSSTDTQYF. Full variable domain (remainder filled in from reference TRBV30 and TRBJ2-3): SQTIHQWPATLVQPVGSPLSLECTVEGTSNPNLYWYRQAAGRGLQLLFYSVGIGQISSEVPQNLSASRPQDRQFILSSKKLLLSDSGFYLCAWSRYSSTDTQYFGPGTRLTVL.

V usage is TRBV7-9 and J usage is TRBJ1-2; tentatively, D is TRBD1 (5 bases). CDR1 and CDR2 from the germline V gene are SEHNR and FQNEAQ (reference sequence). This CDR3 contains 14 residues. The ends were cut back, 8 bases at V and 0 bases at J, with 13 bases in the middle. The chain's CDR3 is CASGVGASNYGYTF. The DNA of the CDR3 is TGTGCCAGCGGGGTCGGGGCGTCTAACTATGGCTACACCTTC. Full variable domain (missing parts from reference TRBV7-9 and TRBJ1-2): DTGVSQNPRHKITKRGQNVTFRCDPISEHNRLYWYRQTLGQGPEFLTYFQNEAQLEKSRLLSDRFSAERPKGSFSTLEIQRTEQGDSAMYLCASGVGASNYGYTFGSGTRLTVV.

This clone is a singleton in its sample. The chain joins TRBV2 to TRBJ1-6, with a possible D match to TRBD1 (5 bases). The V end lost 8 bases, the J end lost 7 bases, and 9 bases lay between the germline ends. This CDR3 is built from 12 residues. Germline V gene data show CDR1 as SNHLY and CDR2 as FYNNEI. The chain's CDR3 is CASGRQNSPLHF. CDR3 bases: TGTGCCAGCGGGAGACAGAATTCACCCCTCCACTTT.

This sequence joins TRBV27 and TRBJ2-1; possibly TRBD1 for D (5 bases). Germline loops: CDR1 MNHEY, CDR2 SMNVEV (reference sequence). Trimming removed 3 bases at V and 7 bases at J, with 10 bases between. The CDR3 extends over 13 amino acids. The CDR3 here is CASSFGAPNEQFF. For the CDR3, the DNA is TGTGCCAGCAGTTTTGGGGCACCGAATGAGCAGTTCTTC.

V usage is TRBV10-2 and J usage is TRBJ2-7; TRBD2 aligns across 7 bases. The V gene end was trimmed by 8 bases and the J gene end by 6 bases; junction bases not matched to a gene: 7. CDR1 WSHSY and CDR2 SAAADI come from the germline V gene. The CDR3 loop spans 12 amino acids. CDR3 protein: CASSEGLTEQYF. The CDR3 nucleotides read TGCGCCAGCTCGGAGGGACTAACCGAGCAGTACTTC.

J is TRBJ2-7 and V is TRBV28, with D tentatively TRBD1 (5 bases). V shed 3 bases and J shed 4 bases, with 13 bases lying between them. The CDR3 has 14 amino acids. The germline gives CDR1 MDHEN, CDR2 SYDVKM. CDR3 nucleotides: TGTGCCAGCAGTTTCGGTTCGGCAGGGTACGAGCAGTACTTC. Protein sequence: CASSFGSAGYEQYF.

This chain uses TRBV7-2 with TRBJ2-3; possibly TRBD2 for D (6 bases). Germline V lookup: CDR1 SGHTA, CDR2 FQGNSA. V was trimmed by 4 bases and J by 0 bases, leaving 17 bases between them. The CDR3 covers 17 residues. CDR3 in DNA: TGTGCCAGCAGCTACCGTGGGAGGATTCAGAGCACAGATACGCAGTATTTT. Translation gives CASSYRGRIQSTDTQYF.

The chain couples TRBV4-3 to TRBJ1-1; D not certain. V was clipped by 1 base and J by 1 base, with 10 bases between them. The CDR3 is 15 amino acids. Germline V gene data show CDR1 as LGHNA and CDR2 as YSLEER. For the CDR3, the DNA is TGCGCCAGCAGCCAAGGGGCGGAGGGGAACACTGAAGCTTTCTTT. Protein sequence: CASSQGAEGNTEAFF.

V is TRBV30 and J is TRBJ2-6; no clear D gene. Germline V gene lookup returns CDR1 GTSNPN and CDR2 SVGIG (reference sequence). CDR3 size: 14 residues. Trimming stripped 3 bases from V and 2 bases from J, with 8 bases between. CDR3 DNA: TGTGCCTGGAGCCTTAACGCTGGGGCCAACGTCCTGACTTTC. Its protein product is CAWSLNAGANVLTF.

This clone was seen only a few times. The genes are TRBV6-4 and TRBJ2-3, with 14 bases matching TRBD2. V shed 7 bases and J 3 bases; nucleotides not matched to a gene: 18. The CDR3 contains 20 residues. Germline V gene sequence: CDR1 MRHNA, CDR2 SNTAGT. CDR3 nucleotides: TGTGCCAGCATTCTCCCCTGGGGCGGACTAGCGGGAGGACTGACAGATACGCAGTATTTT. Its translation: CASILPWGGLAGGLTDTQYF.

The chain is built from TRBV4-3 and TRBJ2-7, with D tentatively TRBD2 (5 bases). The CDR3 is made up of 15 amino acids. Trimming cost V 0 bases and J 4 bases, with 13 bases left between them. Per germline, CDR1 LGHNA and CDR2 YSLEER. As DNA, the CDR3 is TGCGCCAGCAGCCAAGACTTTCGGGGTTTGTACGAGCAGTACTTC. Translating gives CASSQDFRGLYEQYF.

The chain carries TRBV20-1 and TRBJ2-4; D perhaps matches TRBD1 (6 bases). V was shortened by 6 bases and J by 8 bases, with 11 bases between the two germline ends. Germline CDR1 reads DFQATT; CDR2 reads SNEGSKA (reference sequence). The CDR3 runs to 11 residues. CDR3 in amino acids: CSAEAGDIQYF. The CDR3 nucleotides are TGCAGTGCAGAAGCAGGGGACATTCAGTACTTC.

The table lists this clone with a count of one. This CDR3 reads CASSFGVLGEQYF. The CDR3 bases are TGTGCCAGCAGCTTCGGTGTATTGGGGGAGCAGTACTTC. The rearrangement uses TRBV5-6 and TRBJ2-7; D remains unclear. This CDR3 has 13 residues. Germline-derived CDR1 and CDR2 are SGHDT and YYEEEE. V lost 2 bases to trimming and J lost 7 bases, with 13 bases between them.

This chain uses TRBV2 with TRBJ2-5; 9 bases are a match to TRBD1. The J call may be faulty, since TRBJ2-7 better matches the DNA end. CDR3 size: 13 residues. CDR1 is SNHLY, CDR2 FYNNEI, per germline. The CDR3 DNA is TGTGCCAGCAGCCACGGGGACAGGGACGAGCAGTACTTC. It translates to CASSHGDRDEQYF.

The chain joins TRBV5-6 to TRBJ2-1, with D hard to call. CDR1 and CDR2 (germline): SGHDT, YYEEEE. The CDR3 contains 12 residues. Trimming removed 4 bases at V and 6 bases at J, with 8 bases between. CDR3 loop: CASSAVRNEQFF. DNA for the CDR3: TGTGCCAGCAGCGCGGTCCGCAATGAGCAGTTCTTC.

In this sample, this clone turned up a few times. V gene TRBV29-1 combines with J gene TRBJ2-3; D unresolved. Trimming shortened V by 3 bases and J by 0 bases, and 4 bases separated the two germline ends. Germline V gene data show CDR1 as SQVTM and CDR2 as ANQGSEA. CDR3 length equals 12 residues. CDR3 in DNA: TGCAGCGTTGATGGGAGCACAGATACGCAGTATTTT. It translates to CSVDGSTDTQYF.

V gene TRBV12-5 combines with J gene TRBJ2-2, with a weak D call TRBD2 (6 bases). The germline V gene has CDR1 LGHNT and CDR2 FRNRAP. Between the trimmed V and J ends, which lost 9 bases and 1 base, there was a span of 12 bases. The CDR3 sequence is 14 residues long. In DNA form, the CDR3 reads TGTGCTAGCGGGAGAGGGGTGAACACCGGGGAGCTGTTTTTT. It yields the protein CASGRGVNTGELFF.